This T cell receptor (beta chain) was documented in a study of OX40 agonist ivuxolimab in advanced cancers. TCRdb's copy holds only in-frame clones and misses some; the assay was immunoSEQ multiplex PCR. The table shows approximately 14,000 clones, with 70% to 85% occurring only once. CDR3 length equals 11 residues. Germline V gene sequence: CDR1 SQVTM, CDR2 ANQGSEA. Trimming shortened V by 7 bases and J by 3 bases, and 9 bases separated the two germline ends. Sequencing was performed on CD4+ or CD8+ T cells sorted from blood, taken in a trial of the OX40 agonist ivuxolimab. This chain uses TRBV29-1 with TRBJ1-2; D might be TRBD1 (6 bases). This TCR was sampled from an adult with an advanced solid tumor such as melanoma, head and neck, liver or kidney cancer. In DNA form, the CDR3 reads TGCAGCGGTTGGGGGCACTATGGCTACACCTTC. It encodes CSGWGHYGYTF. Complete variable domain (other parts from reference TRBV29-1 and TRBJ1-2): SAVISQKPSRDICQRGTSLTIQCQVDSQVTMMFWYRQQPGQSLTLIATANQGSEATYESGFVIDKFPISRPNLTFSTLTVSNMSPEDSSIYLCSGWGHYGYTFGSGTRLTVV.